This record covers a single T cell receptor beta chain. The record originates from a study of CXCR3-negative and CXCR3-positive naive CD8 T cells. Those CD8+ T cells considered naive were CD45RO-CCR7+CD27+CD95-. CDR1 and CDR2 from the germline V gene are SGHRS and YFSETQ. The CDR3 runs to 16 residues. The method, 5' RACE with UMI labels, was used to prepare the TRB cDNA libraries. TCRdb re-analyzed the 5' RACE reads; it lists each CDR3 protein once, without DNA. The sample has some 130,000 distinct CDR3 sequences; the top ten hold about 0.48%. The sample was naive CXCR3- CD8+ T cells from blood. The sample's subset: CD45RO-CCR7+CD27+CD95- naive CD8+ T cells lacking CXCR3 (TNR3-). The receptor was derived from a human donor in good health. Some clones in this sample may be carry-over from other donors' samples. The chain is built from TRBV5-1 and TRBJ2-1; TCRdb's D gene call, TRBD2, goes unchecked for lack of DNA. The CDR3 spells CASSFFGTRGYNEQFF.